This note documents a single TCR beta chain sequence. Its antigen has not been determined. Base qualities are missing; no much larger clone stands one base away. According to the study, the label for this sample's time point signals: about 28 days (+/-7) after the second vaccine dose. AZD1222 recipients with second doses at about 4 weeks or about 12 weeks were pooled, because spike-specific TCR depth and breadth did not differ between schedules. Vaccinee samples came from UK trials COV001 and COV002, including a single-blind randomized controlled phase 2/3 trial of AZD1222 (ChAdOx1 nCoV-19) in healthy adults. For TCRbeta chain sequencing, PBMC samples from trial participants were taken at day 0 and at day 28 after the second dose. The CDR3 runs 15 residues from the cysteine to the phenylalanine. Only the CDR3 region is kept as DNA, spanning 45 bases read in frame from base 1. V and J lose 4 bases and 7 bases, and a span of 16 bases separates them. Via the germline V gene, CDR1 is SGHDN and CDR2 FVKESK.

The CDR3 regions of human TCRbeta chains were subjected to immunosequencing. In the paper's pipeline: TCRs in the repertoires were matched against a reference library of SARS-CoV-2-specific TCRs that had been generated with the MIRA antigen-specificity platform. Breadth was defined as the fraction of unique TCRs that were SARS-CoV-2-associated, and depth was defined as the fraction of total T cells that were SARS-CoV-2-associated. Using the MIRA data, every spike-specific TCR was mapped to the spike region that the TCR reacted to and assigned to either a CD4 or a CD8 class. Log10-transformed breadth and depth values were compared by one-way ANOVA with Sidak's multiple comparisons tests. This is the immuneACCESS table as TCRdb keeps it, with only in-frame sequences that have V and J called. A part of the clones is gone; compared with another copy, unresolved V genes explain less than half, and the rest is unexplained. The D gene and trimming were derived from the DNA, and the V and J assignments and clone size from that table. Recorded for this sample are 95,000 to 130,000 clones; roughly nine tenths of them occurred a single time. The ten largest account for 1.5% to 2% of the sample.

These data belong to a study of T cell responses to AZD1222 COVID-19 vaccine (dated by TCRdb to the early 2020s). In the study overall: TCR sequencing covered approximately 230 trial participants: 200 to 210 given two doses of AZD1222 and 26 given two doses of MenACWY control vaccine. Enrollment into the trials was organized by age into subgroups of 18-55, 56-69 and 70-plus years, and those subgroups contained roughly 140, 27 and 60 TCR-sequenced participants, respectively. Overall study outcomes, separate from this receptor: Spike-specific TCR breadth and depth rose significantly after two AZD1222 doses compared with day 0 and with MenACWY recipients. Participants were mostly white British, with more females than males. The authors suggested clonal diversity may have been underestimated. In the small 56-69-year group, the increase in depth fell short of significance, most likely because of low power. Conclusions about previously exposed vaccinees were limited because only six AZD1222 recipients were SARS-CoV-2 seropositive at baseline. Reportedly, almost half of the unique spike-specific TCRs recognized epitopes lying outside the regions that are mutated in the B.1.351 and B.1.1.7 variants. The whole spike protein was spanned by vaccine-associated CD4 TCRs, and dominant responses were seen in regions 160-218 and 743-854. Because no day 14 peak-response samples were available, the repertoires could be characterized only after the peak T cell response.

The rearrangement joined TRBV14 to TRBJ1-4; TRBD1 might be the D gene, on 6 matching bases. The sequencing here drew on peripheral blood, taken 28 days after the second AZD1222 dose. The receptor was derived from an adult who received the AZD1222 COVID-19 vaccine. At the DNA level, the sequence is TGTGCCAGCAGCCCCTACACAGGGTCGGGTGAAAAACTGTTTTTT. It translates to CASSPYTGSGEKLFF.